The clone carrying this T cell receptor (beta chain) has at least ten counts. Its antigen is currently unknown. The entry originates in a study of T-cell reconstitution after alpha-beta-depleted transplantation in children. Using unique molecular identifiers, the investigators prepared the TCRbeta library. TCRdb re-analysed the PCR reads in MiXCR, keeping a single row per CDR3 protein. The table lists hundreds of thousands of distinct CDR3 sequences, roughly 9.1% of them singletons. General study results and limits: Among T cells one year after transplant, newly produced cells accounted for most counts and diversity.

The CDR3 has 16 amino acids. From germline, CDR1 is ENHRY and CDR2 SYGVKD. J was trimmed by 0 bases and V by 4 bases; bases with no gene match: 5. Sequencing used PBMCs, obtained before TCRalphabeta/CD19-depleted stem cell transplant. J is TRBJ2-7 and V is TRBV10-3; TRBD2 matches 11 bases. This sequence originates from a boy less than two years old with acute myeloid leukemia, due to receive a stem cell transplant. CDR3 nucleotides: TGTGCCATCAGTGGGGGGACTAGCGGTCTCTCCTACGAGCAGTACTTC. Translating it yields CAISGGTSGLSYEQYF.